Shown below are 32 T cell receptor beta chains from a single sample sequenced in a study of T-cell reconstitution after alpha-beta-depleted transplantation in children. A TCRbeta library incorporating unique molecular identifiers was prepared. Via MiXCR, TCRdb re-called the PCR reads, giving one row per CDR3 protein. The sample yields roughly 590,000 distinct CDR3 sequences, 16% seen once. Sequences were derived from PBMCs from the stem cell graft donor, sampled from the stem cell graft. The source of these receptors is a human donor who donated a stem cell graft to a child with acute myeloid leukemia.

There are many counts of this clonotype. The gene calls are TRBV20-1 and TRBJ1-4; 7 positions match TRBD1. Losses at the gene ends were 5 bases for V and 4 bases for J; bases not matched to a gene: 4. This CDR3 has 13 amino acids. The germline V gene has CDR1 DFQATT and CDR2 SNEGSKA (reference sequence). The CDR3 protein is CSASDRFNEKLFF. Here the CDR3 DNA reads TGCAGTGCTTCGGACAGGTTTAATGAAAAACTGTTTTTT.

The CDR3 DNA reads TGCGCCAGCAGCTTGGTCCCGGGGCACGAGCAGTACGTC. Translation gives CASSLVPGHEQYV. This chain uses TRBV5-1 with TRBJ2-7; D is perhaps TRBD1 or TRBD2 (5 bases each). This CDR3 comprises 13 residues. Germline-derived CDR1 and CDR2 are SGHRS and YFSETQ. The germline V and J ends were trimmed by 0 bases and 5 bases, with 9 bases remaining between them.

This clonotype was seen many times. V usage is TRBV20-1 and J usage is TRBJ2-1; no clear D. The CDR3 covers 13 residues. The V gene's germline CDR1 is DFQATT and CDR2 SNEGSKA (reference sequence). The ends were cut back, 5 bases at V and 8 bases at J, with 16 bases in the middle. CDR3 sequence: CSAPGVASDEQFF. CDR3 in DNA: TGCAGTGCTCCTGGCGTGGCCTCGGATGAGCAGTTCTTC.

This chain uses TRBV6-5 with TRBJ2-7; D not resolved. The CDR3 is 12 amino acids. The germline V and J ends were trimmed by 10 bases and 1 base, with 11 bases remaining between them. The germline V gene encodes CDR1 MNHEY and CDR2 SVGAGI. DNA of the CDR3: TGTGCCACCTTAGGGCCTTCCTACGAGCAGTACTTC. This sequence encodes CATLGPSYEQYF.

This chain uses TRBV29-1 with TRBJ2-1; D is undetermined. The germline V gene encodes CDR1 SQVTM and CDR2 ANQGSEA. V lost 0 bases to trimming and J lost 2 bases, with 5 bases between them. This CDR3 contains 13 residues. The CDR3, as DNA: TGCAGCGTTGAAGATTTCCCCTACAATGAGCAGTTCTTC. Protein sequence: CSVEDFPYNEQFF.

This clonotype was counted at least ten times. The chain links TRBV10-3 to TRBJ2-7, with unresolved D. V lost 7 bases and J lost 2, with 12 bases in between. This CDR3 region has 13 residues. The germline V gene encodes CDR1 ENHRY and CDR2 SYGVKD. The DNA for the CDR3 is TGTGCCATCATGAGCAGCGCAACCTACGAGCAGTACTTC. This sequence encodes CAIMSSATYEQYF.

The chain uses TRBV30 and TRBJ2-3; D may correspond to TRBD1 or TRBD2 (5 bases each). V was cut by 1 base and J by 3 bases, with 23 bases left in between. The CDR3 sequence is 18 residues long. Germline CDR1 reads GTSNPN; CDR2 reads SVGIG (reference sequence). Here the CDR3 reads CAWSDLGTELRWTDTQYF. The CDR3 bases are TGTGCCTGGAGTGATTTGGGGACCGAGTTGCGTTGGACAGATACGCAGTATTTT. The entire variable domain, with the rest obtained from reference TRBV30 and TRBJ2-3, is as follows: SQTIHQWPATLVQPVGSPLSLECTVEGTSNPNLYWYRQAAGRGLQLLFYSVGIGQISSEVPQNLSASRPQDRQFILSSKKLLLSDSGFYLCAWSDLGTELRWTDTQYFGPGTRLTVL.

This clonotype was observed a handful of times. This chain joins TRBV20-1 and TRBJ2-1; TRBD2 matches at 10 bases. Germline CDR1 reads DFQATT; CDR2 reads SNEGSKA (reference sequence). Germline trimming cut 6 bases from V and 7 bases from J; bases unmatched to any gene: 12. CDR3 length equals 15 residues. CDR3 amino acids: CSAPPLAGAGNEQFF. The CDR3 nucleotides are TGCAGTGCGCCCCCTCTAGCGGGGGCCGGGAATGAGCAGTTCTTC.

This clonotype was counted once. The genes are TRBV5-1 and TRBJ2-1; 9 positions agree with TRBD2. Per the germline V gene, CDR1 is SGHRS and CDR2 is YFSETQ. This CDR3 is built from 16 residues. V was pared by 1 base and J by 4 bases, with 6 bases of the junction left unmatched. The CDR3 nucleotides are TGCGCCAGCAGCTTGTGGTTTGCGGGGGGGTACAATGAGCAGTTCTTC. Translation gives CASSLWFAGGYNEQFF.

V is TRBV12-3 or TRBV12-4 and J is TRBJ2-5; TRBD1 agrees at 8 bases. The trim removed 2 bases at V and 5 bases at J, leaving 7 bases unmatched. The CDR3 is made up of 15 amino acids. CDR3 in DNA: TGTGCCAGCAGTTTACAGGGGGCATCGTATGAGACCCAGTACTTC. It is translated as CASSLQGASYETQYF.

The table lists this clonotype with many counts. CDR3 region: CSARGQGGTGELFF. The CDR3 nucleotides read TGCAGTGCGCGAGGTCAGGGTGGCACCGGGGAGCTGTTTTTT. The chain couples TRBV20-1 to TRBJ2-2, with D perhaps matching TRBD1 (5 bases). The CDR3 consists of 14 residues. The germline V gene has CDR1 DFQATT and CDR2 SNEGSKA (reference sequence). V was pared by 6 bases and J by 4 bases, with 15 bases between.

This clonotype was counted a few times. The genes are TRBV20-1 and TRBJ2-7; D possibly corresponds to TRBD1 (5 bases). V dropped 0 bases and J dropped 6 bases, with 9 bases sitting between them. This CDR3 has 12 residues. The V gene's germline CDR1 is DFQATT and CDR2 SNEGSKA (reference sequence). The CDR3 DNA follows: TGCAGTGCTAGAGACGACAGCGCCGAGCAGTACGTC. Encoded protein: CSARDDSAEQYV.

This clonotype has at least ten counts. The chain recombines TRBV11-2 with TRBJ2-1; 7 nucleotides line up with TRBD1. V trimming: 1 base; J trimming: 8 bases; junction bases outside the gene matches: 2. Germline V gives CDR1 SGHAT, CDR2 FQNNGV. The CDR3 contains 13 residues. The CDR3 loop reads CASSLVGQHEQFF. For the CDR3, the DNA is TGTGCCAGCAGCTTAGTGGGACAGCATGAGCAGTTCTTC.

This clonotype was recorded many times. The rearrangement joins TRBV5-1 to TRBJ1-1, with 8 bases aligning to TRBD1. The J segment lost 0 bases and the V segment lost 5 bases, leaving 9 bases of the junction unmatched. The CDR3 is 16 amino acids. Germline V gene lookup returns CDR1 SGHRS and CDR2 YFSETQ. CDR3 loop: CASRPGQDYMNTEAFF. The CDR3 bases are TGCGCCAGCAGACCGGGACAGGACTACATGAACACTGAAGCTTTCTTT.

This clonotype was seen at least ten times. The chain carries TRBV28 and TRBJ2-3; 11 bases line up with TRBD2. The CDR3 is 16 residues long. The ends lost 3 bases at V and 2 bases at J; junction bases unmatched: 4. Germline CDR1 and CDR2: MDHEN and SYDVKM. In nucleotides, the CDR3 is TGTGCCAGCAGTTTGTCGACTAGCGGGACCACAGATACGCAGTATTTT. As protein: CASSLSTSGTTDTQYF.

This clonotype was seen at least ten times. The chain is built from TRBV6-5 and TRBJ1-2; D is unclear. The CDR3 runs 15 residues. The germline gives CDR1 MNHEY, CDR2 SVGAGI. V dropped 7 bases and J dropped 3 bases, with 18 bases sitting between them. Written as DNA, the CDR3 is TGTGCCAGCACTAGTCAATCAGGACCTTACTATGGCTACACCTTC. Translating it yields CASTSQSGPYYGYTF.

This clonotype was observed many times. V usage is TRBV7-3 and J usage is TRBJ2-1; 7 nucleotides match TRBD1. Losses at the gene ends were 2 bases for V and 8 bases for J; bases not matched to a gene: 0. The length of the CDR3 is 12 residues. Germline assignment: CDR1 SGHTA and CDR2 FQGTGA. Written as DNA, the CDR3 is TGTGCCAGCAGCTTACAGGGGGATGAGCAGTTCTTC. It specifies CASSLQGDEQFF. The full variable domain, its missing parts supplied by reference TRBV7-3 and TRBJ2-1, is GAGVSQTPSNKVTEKGKYVELRCDPISGHTALYWYRQSLGQGPEFLIYFQGTGAADDSGLPNDRFFAVRPEGSVSTLKIQRTERGDSAVYLCASSLQGDEQFFGPGTRLTVL.

This clonotype was recorded at least ten times. The chain uses TRBV20-1 and TRBJ1-6; 8 nucleotides agree with TRBD1. This CDR3 region has 15 residues. Germline V gives CDR1 DFQATT, CDR2 SNEGSKA (reference sequence). J gave up 9 bases and V 2 bases, and 9 bases lay outside the gene matches. CDR3 nucleotide sequence: TGCAGTGCTAGAATCCGGACAGGGACAGGTTCACCCCTCCACTTT. Its translation: CSARIRTGTGSPLHF.

The sample holds a few counts of this clonotype. The CDR3 region is CAISGTGDDEQFF. Here the CDR3 DNA reads TGTGCCATCAGTGGGACAGGTGACGATGAGCAGTTCTTC. The chain uses TRBV10-3 and TRBJ2-1; 7 positions agree with TRBD1. After removal of 4 bases from V and 8 bases from J, the junction contained 5 bases not matched to a gene. The CDR3 is made up of 13 amino acids. Looked up from germline, CDR1 is ENHRY and CDR2 is SYGVKD.

This clonotype was recorded at least ten times. The chain has TRBV20-1 and TRBJ2-5; either TRBD1 or TRBD2 may fit D (6 bases each). The CDR3 has 13 residues. With 6 bases removed from V and 4 bases from J, the gap between germline ends came to 15 bases. Germline V CDR1 and CDR2: DFQATT, SNEGSKA (reference sequence). The CDR3 DNA sequence: TGCAGTGCCAGGGGAGGTAGCCTAGAGACCCAGTACTTC. The encoded protein is CSARGGSLETQYF.

This clonotype occurred many times. V and J are TRBV4-3 and TRBJ1-4; 7 bases are shared with TRBD1. Germline values: CDR1 LGHNA, CDR2 YSLEER. This CDR3 is 15 amino acids long. V trimming: 4 bases; J trimming: 5 bases; junction bases outside the gene matches: 7. The CDR3 bases are TGCGCCAGCAGCCCCTCGACAGGGTCCAATGAAAAACTGTTTTTT. Its protein is CASSPSTGSNEKLFF.

This clonotype was recorded a few times. The CDR3 sequence is CSARGTSGGNEQYV. CDR3 sequence (DNA): TGCAGTGCTAGAGGGACTAGCGGGGGTAACGAGCAGTACGTC. The chain recombines TRBV20-1 with TRBJ2-7, with TRBD2 matching over 13 bases. The CDR3 runs to 14 residues. Germline V gene data show CDR1 as DFQATT and CDR2 as SNEGSKA (reference sequence). V was pared by 1 base and J by 5 bases, with 2 bases of the junction left unmatched.

This rearrangement joins TRBV11-1 to TRBJ2-1; 7 bases align to TRBD2. Germline V gives CDR1 SGHAT, CDR2 FQDESV (reference sequence). The length of the CDR3 is 18 residues. The ends lost 0 bases at V and 4 bases at J; junction bases unmatched: 12. The CDR3 spells CASSLAGGSQIKYNEQFF. In DNA, the CDR3 is TGTGCCAGCAGCTTAGCGGGGGGGTCCCAGATTAAATACAATGAGCAGTTCTTC.

A single count supports this clonotype. The V gene is TRBV20-1, the J gene TRBJ1-5, with 11 nucleotides matching TRBD1. Germline-derived CDR1 and CDR2 are DFQATT and SNEGSKA (reference sequence). CDR3 length equals 18 residues. The CDR3 region is CRGRGGTGGRVSNQPQHF. DNA of the CDR3: TGCAGGGGCCGAGGCGGGACAGGGGGGCGGGTTAGCAATCAGCCCCAGCATTTT.

This clonotype has a count of ten or more. The chain uses TRBV6-4 and TRBJ2-1, with D perhaps TRBD2 (5 bases). Germline values: CDR1 MRHNA, CDR2 SNTAGT. The CDR3 is made up of 13 amino acids. V lost 5 bases, J lost 2 bases, and 7 bases lay in between. The CDR3 loop is CASSREPYNEQFF. The CDR3 DNA reads as TGTGCCAGCAGTAGGGAGCCCTACAATGAGCAGTTCTTC.

The sample holds many counts of this clonotype. The chain links TRBV12-3 or TRBV12-4 to TRBJ1-1; TRBD1 aligns across 7 bases. CDR3 size: 13 residues. The V gene end was trimmed by 11 bases and the J gene end by 5 bases; junction bases not matched to a gene: 11. Here the CDR3 DNA reads TGTGCCTCTCGGGAGGGGGCGGGTACTGAAGCTTTCTTT. It specifies CASREGAGTEAFF.

This sequence joins TRBV6-5 and TRBJ2-7, with D possibly being TRBD1 (5 bases). The CDR3 has 17 residues. V was clipped by 4 bases and J by 0 bases, with 19 bases between them. From germline, CDR1 is MNHEY and CDR2 SVGAGI. The CDR3 nucleotides are TGTGCCAGCAGTTCCTTATCCGTCAGGGCGAGCTCCTACGAGCAGTACTTC. It specifies CASSSLSVRASSYEQYF.

The chain combines TRBV5-1 with TRBJ2-7; no clear D gene. Per the germline V gene, CDR1 is SGHRS and CDR2 is YFSETQ. V lost 2 bases and J lost 4, with 10 bases in between. The CDR3 covers 13 residues. The CDR3 DNA reads TGCGCCAGCAGCTTCGAGACGCCTTACGAGCAGTACTTC. It is translated as CASSFETPYEQYF.

V and J are TRBV20-1 and TRBJ1-1, with D perhaps TRBD1 (6 bases). The germline V gene encodes CDR1 DFQATT and CDR2 SNEGSKA (reference sequence). The CDR3 consists of 15 residues. V was clipped by 0 bases and J by 0 bases, with 11 bases between them. As DNA, the CDR3 is TGCAGTGCTAGAGACTTAACAGGGTTGAACACTGAAGCTTTCTTT. This codes for CSARDLTGLNTEAFF.

Ten or more counts support this clonotype. The chain couples TRBV7-2 to TRBJ2-6, with D possibly matching TRBD1 (6 bases). Deletions cut 5 bases from V and 2 bases from J, with 13 bases between. Germline V gene data show CDR1 as SGHTA and CDR2 as FQGNSA. The CDR3 sequence is 16 residues long. CDR3 region: CASSPRRTAGANVLTF. The CDR3 DNA reads TGTGCCAGCAGCCCCAGACGGACAGCTGGGGCCAACGTCCTGACTTTC.

The CDR3 DNA reads TGTGCCATCAGTGAGTCGAGGGGGCCCCAAGAGACCCAGTACTTC. Amino acids: CAISESRGPQETQYF. This rearrangement joins TRBV10-3 to TRBJ2-5, with 7 bases lining up with TRBD1. CDR1 is ENHRY and CDR2 is SYGVKD in the germline V gene. The CDR3 runs 15 residues. V gave up 0 bases and J gave up 1 base; unmatched junction bases: 2.

The V call is TRBV14, the J call TRBJ2-3; the D gene could be TRBD1 or TRBD2 (6 bases each). CDR3 size: 15 residues. Germline assignment: CDR1 SGHDN and CDR2 FVKESK. V was cut by 0 bases and J by 8 bases, with 15 bases left in between. DNA for the CDR3: TGTGCCAGCAGCCAAGACGGGGGCCCTTACGGTACGCAGTATTTT. Amino acid sequence: CASSQDGGPYGTQYF.